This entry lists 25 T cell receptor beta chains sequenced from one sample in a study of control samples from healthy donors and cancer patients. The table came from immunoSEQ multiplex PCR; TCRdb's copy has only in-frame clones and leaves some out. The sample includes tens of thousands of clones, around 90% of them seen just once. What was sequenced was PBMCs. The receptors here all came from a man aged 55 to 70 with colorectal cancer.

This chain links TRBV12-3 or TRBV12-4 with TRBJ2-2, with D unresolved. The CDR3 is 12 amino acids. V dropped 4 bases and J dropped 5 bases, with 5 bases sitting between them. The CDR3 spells CASSSGTGELFF. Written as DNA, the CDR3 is TGTGCCAGCAGTTCCGGAACCGGGGAGCTGTTTTTT.

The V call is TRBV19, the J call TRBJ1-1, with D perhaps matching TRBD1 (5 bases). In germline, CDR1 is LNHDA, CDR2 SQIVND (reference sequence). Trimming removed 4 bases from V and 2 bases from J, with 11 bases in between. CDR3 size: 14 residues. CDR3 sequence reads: CASSTTQVNTEAFF. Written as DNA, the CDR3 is TGTGCCAGTAGTACAACACAGGTTAACACTGAAGCTTTCTTT.

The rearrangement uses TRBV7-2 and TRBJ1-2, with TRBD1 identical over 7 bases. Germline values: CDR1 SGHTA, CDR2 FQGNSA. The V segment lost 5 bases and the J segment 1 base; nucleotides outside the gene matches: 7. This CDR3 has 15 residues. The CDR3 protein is CASSIEGGDNYGYTF. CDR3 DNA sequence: TGTGCCAGCAGCATCGAAGGGGGCGATAACTATGGCTACACCTTC.

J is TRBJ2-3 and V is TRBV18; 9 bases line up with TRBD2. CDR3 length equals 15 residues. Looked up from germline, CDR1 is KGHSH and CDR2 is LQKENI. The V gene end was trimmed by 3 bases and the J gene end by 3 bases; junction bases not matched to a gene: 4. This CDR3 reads CASSPSSGETDTQYF. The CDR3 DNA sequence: TGTGCCAGCTCACCGTCTAGCGGGGAAACAGATACGCAGTATTTT.

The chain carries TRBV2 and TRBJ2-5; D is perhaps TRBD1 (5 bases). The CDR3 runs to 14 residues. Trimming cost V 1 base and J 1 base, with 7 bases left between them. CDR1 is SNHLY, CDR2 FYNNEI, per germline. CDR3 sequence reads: CASSEGQLQETQYF. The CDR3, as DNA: TGTGCCAGCAGTGAAGGACAGCTCCAAGAGACCCAGTACTTC.

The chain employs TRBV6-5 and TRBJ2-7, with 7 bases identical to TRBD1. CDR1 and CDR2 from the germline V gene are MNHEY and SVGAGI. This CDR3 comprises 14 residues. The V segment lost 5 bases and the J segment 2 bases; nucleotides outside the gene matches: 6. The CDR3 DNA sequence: TGTGCCAGCAGTAACCTACAGGGGCCCTACGAGCAGTACTTC. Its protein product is CASSNLQGPYEQYF.

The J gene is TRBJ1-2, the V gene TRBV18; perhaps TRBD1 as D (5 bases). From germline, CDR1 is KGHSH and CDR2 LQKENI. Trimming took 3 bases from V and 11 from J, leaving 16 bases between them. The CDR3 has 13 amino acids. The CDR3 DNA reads TGTGCCAGCTCACCTGGACTCCGGGACCAATACACCTTC. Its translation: CASSPGLRDQYTF.

The CDR3 DNA is TGTGCCAGCAGACAGGGCTCTGGAAACACCATATATTTT. As protein: CASRQGSGNTIYF. The rearrangement links TRBV6-6 to TRBJ1-3, with D maybe TRBD1 (6 bases). The CDR3 is 13 amino acids. Trimming removed 6 bases from V and 0 bases from J, with 6 bases in between. Germline lookup yields CDR1 MNHNY and CDR2 SVGAGI (reference sequence).

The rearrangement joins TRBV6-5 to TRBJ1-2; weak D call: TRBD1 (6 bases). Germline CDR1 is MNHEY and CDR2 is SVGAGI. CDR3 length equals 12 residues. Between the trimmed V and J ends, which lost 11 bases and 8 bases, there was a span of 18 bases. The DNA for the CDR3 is TGTGCCGCCAAGGGGGTGGGAGGCGGCTACACCTTC. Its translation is CAAKGVGGGYTF.

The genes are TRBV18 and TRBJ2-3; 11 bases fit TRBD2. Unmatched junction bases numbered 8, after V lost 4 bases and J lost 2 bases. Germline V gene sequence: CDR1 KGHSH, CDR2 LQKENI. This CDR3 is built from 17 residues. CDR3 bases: TGTGCCAGCTCACTGTATCTAGCGGGGGGAAACACAGATACGCAGTATTTT. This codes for CASSLYLAGGNTDTQYF.

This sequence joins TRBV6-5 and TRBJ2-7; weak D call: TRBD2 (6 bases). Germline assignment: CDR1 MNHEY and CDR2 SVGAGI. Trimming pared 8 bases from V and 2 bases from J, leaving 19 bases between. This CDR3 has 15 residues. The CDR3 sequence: CASGHPGTPTYEQYF. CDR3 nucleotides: TGTGCCAGCGGCCACCCGGGGACTCCTACCTACGAGCAGTACTTC.

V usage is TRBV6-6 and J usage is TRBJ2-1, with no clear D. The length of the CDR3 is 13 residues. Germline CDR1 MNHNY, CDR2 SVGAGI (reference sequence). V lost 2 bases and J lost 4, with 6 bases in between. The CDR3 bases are TGTGCCAGCAGTTACCGACCGTACAATGAGCAGTTCTTC. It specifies CASSYRPYNEQFF.

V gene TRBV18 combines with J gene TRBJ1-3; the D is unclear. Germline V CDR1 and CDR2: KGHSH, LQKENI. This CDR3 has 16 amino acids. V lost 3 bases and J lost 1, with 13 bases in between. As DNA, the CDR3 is TGTGCCAGCTCACCCTCAACCCTGGGATCTGGAAACACCATATATTTT. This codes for CASSPSTLGSGNTIYF.

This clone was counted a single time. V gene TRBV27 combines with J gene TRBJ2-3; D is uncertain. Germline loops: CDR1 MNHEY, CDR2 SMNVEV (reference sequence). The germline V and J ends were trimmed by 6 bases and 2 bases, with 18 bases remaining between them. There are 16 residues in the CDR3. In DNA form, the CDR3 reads TGTGCCAGCAGAAGAAGTTATGGCCTATCCACAGATACGCAGTATTTT. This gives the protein CASRRSYGLSTDTQYF.

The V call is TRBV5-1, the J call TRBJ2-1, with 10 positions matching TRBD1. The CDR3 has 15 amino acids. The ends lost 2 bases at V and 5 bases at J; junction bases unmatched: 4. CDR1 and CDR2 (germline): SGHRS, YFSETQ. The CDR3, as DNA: TGCGCCAGCAGCTTATTCGGGACAGGGGACAATGAGCAGTTCTTC. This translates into CASSLFGTGDNEQFF.

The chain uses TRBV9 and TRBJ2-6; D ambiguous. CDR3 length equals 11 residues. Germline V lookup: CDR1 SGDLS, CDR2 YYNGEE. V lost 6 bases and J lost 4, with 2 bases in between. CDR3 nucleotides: TGTGCCAGCAAAGGGGCCAACGTCCTGACTTTC. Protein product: CASKGANVLTF.

The CDR3 region has the DNA TGTGCCAGCAGTCGGGACAGAGGCAATCAGCCCCAGCATTTT. It specifies CASSRDRGNQPQHF. This chain uses TRBV6-5 with TRBJ1-5, with TRBD1 identical over 7 bases. The CDR3 length is 14 residues. Germline lookup yields CDR1 MNHEY and CDR2 SVGAGI. V lost 5 bases, J lost 2 bases, and 3 bases stayed unmatched.

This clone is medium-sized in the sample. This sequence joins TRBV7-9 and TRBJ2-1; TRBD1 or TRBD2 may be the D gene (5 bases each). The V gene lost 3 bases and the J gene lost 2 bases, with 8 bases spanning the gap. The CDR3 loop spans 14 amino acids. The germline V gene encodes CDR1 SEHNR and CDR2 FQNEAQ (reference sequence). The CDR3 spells CASSFGTTYNEQFF. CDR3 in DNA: TGTGCCAGCAGCTTCGGGACGACCTACAATGAGCAGTTCTTC.

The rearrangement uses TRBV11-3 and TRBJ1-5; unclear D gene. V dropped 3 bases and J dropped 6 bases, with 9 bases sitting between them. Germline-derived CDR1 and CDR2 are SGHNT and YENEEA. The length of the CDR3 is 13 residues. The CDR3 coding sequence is TGTGCCAGCAGCTTCTCCCCGAGTCAGCCCCAGCATTTT. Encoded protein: CASSFSPSQPQHF.

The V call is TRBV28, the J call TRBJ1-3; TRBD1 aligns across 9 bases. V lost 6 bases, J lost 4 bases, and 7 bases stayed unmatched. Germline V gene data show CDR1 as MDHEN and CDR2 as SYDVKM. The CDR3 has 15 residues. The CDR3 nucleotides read TGTGCCAGCAGCCCGGACAGGGGCTCGGGAAACACCATATATTTT. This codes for CASSPDRGSGNTIYF.

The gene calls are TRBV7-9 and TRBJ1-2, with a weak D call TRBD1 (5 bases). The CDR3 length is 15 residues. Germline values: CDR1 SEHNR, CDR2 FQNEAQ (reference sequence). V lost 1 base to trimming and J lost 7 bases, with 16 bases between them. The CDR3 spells CASSLVVGREPGYTF. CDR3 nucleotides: TGTGCCAGCAGCTTAGTAGTAGGCAGGGAACCTGGCTACACCTTC.

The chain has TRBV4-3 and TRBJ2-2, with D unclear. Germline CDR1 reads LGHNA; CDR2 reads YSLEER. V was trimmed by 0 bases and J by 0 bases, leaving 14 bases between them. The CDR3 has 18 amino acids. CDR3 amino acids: CASSQEKGSSSNTGELFF. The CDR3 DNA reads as TGCGCCAGCAGCCAAGAAAAAGGGTCAAGCTCGAACACCGGGGAGCTGTTTTTT.

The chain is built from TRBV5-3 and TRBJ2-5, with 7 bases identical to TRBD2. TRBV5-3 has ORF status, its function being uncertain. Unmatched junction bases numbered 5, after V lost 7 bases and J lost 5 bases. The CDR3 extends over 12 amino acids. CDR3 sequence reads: CARPKAGETQYF. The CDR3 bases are TGTGCCAGACCAAAAGCGGGGGAGACCCAGTACTTC.

CDR3: CAADGLEPYEQYF. CDR3 sequence (DNA): TGTGCCGCGGACGGCCTGGAGCCCTACGAGCAGTACTTC. The genes are TRBV30 and TRBJ2-7; D unresolved. Germline V gene sequence: CDR1 GTSNPN, CDR2 SVGIG (reference sequence). V gave up 8 bases and J gave up 2 bases, with 16 bases separating them. The CDR3 totals 13 residues.

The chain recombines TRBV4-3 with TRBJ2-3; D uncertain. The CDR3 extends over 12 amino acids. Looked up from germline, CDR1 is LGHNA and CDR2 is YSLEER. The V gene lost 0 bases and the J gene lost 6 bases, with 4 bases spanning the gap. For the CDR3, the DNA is TGCGCCAGCAGCCAAGATATGGATACGCAGTATTTT. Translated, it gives CASSQDMDTQYF.